This TCR beta chain originates from a study of T cells in localized non-small cell lung cancer. Findings of the study overall: Clonality of T cells reached its maximum in uninvolved adjacent lung, surpassing tumor. Adjacent lung held a median about 57 of the top 100 tumor clones. Sequence data derive from only one tumor region, so heterogeneity remains possible.

Produced via immunoSEQ multiplex PCR; TCRdb's table is partial and in-frame only. Of around 19,000 clones detected, more than 75% appear once; the ten largest clones hold over 9%. Comments on this clone: What it binds is unknown.

This CDR3 is built from 13 residues. The V end was cut by 0 bases, the J end by 2 bases, with 5 bases between. CDR1 SGHRS and CDR2 YFSETQ come from the germline V gene. The sample here was PBMCs, taken before any cancer treatment. This receptor was obtained from a man aged 35-69 years with stage II squamous cell lung carcinoma. The genes are TRBV5-1 and TRBJ1-2, with no clear D. In DNA, the CDR3 is TGCGCCAGCAGCTTGGAGCAGAACTATGGCTACACCTTC. This encodes CASSLEQNYGYTF.